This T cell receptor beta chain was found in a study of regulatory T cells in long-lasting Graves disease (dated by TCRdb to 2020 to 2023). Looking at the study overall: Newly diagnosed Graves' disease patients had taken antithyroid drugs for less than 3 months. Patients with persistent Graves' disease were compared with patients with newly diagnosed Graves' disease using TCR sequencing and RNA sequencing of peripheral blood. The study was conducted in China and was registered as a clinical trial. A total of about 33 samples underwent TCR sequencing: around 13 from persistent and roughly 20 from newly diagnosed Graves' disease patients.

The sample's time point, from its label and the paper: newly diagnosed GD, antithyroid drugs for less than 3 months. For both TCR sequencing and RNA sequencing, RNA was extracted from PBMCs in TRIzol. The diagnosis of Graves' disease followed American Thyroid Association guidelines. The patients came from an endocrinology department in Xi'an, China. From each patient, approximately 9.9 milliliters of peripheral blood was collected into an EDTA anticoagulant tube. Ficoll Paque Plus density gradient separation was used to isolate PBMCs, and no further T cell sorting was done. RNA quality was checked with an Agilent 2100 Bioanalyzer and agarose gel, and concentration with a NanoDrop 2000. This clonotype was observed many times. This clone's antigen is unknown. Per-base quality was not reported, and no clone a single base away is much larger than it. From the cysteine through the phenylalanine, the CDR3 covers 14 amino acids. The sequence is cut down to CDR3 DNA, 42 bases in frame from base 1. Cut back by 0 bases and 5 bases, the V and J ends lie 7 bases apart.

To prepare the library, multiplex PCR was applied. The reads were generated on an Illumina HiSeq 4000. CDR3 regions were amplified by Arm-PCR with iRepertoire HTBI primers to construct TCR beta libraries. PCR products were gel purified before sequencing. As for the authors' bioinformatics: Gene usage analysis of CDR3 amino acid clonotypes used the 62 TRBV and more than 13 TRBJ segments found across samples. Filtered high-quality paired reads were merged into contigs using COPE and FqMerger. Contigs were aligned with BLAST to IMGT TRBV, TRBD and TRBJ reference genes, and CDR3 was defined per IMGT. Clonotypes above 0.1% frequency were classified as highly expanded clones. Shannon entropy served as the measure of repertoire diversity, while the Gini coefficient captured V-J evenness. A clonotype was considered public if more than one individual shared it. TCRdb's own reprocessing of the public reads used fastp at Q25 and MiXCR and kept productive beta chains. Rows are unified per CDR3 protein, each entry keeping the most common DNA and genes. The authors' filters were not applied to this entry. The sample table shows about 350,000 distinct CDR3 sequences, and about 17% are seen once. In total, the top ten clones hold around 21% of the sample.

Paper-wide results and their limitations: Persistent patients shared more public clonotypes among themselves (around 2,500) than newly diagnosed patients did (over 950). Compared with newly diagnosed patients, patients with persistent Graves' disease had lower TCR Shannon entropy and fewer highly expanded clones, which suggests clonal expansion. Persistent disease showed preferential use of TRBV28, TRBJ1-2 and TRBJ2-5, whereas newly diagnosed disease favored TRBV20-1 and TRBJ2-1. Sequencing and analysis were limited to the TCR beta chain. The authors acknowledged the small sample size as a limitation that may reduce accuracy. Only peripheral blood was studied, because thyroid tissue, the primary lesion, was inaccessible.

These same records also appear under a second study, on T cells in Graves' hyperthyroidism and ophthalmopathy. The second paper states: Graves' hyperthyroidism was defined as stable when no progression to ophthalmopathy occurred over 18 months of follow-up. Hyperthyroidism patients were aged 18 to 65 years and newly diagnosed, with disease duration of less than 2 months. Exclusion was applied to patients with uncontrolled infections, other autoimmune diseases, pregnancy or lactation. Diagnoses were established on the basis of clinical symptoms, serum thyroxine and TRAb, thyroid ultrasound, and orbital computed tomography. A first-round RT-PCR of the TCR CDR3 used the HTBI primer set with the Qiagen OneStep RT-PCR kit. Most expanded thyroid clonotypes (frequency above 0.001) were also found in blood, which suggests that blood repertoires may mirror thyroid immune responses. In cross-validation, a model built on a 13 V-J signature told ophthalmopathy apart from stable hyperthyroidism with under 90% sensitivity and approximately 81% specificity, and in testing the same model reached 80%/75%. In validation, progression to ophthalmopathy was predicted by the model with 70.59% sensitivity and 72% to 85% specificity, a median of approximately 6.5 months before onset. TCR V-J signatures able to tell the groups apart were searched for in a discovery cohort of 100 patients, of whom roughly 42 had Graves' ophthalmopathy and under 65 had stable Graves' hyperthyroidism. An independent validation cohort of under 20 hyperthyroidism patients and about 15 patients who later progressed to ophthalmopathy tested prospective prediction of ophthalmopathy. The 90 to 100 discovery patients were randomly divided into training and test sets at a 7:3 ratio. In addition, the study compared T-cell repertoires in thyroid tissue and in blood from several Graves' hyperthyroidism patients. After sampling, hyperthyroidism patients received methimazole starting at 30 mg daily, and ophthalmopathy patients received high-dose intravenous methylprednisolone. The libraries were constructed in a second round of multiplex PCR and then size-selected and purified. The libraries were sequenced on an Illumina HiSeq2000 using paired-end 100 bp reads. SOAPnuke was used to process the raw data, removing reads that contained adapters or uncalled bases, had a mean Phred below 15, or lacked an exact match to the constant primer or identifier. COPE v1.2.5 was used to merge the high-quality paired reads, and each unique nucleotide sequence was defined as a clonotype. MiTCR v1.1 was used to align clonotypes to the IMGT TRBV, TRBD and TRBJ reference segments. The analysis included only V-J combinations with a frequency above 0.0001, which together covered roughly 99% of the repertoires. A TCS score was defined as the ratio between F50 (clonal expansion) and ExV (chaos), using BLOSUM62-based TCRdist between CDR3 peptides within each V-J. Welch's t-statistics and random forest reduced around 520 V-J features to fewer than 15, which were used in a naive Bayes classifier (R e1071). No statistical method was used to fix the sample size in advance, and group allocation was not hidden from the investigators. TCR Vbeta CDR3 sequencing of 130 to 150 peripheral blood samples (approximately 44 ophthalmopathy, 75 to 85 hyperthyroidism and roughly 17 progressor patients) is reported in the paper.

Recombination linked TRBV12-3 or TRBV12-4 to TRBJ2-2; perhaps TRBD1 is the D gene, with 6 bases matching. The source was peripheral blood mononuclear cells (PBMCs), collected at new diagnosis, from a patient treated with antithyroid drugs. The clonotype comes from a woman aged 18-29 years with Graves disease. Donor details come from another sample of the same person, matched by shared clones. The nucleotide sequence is TGTGCCAGCAGTTTAGCGCAGGGGACCGGGGAGCTGTTTTTT. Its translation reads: CASSLAQGTGELFF.